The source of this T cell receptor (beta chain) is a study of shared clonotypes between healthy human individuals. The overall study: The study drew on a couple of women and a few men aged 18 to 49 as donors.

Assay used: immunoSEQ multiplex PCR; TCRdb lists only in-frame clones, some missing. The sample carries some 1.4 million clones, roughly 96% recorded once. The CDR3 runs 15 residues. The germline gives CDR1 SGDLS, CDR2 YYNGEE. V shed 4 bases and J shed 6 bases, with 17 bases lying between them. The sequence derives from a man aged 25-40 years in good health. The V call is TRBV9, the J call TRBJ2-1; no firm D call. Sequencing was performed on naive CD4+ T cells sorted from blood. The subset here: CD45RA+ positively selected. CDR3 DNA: TGTGCCAGCAGCCGTCTCACAAGCCCTCGCAATGAGCAGTTCTTC. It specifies CASSRLTSPRNEQFF.